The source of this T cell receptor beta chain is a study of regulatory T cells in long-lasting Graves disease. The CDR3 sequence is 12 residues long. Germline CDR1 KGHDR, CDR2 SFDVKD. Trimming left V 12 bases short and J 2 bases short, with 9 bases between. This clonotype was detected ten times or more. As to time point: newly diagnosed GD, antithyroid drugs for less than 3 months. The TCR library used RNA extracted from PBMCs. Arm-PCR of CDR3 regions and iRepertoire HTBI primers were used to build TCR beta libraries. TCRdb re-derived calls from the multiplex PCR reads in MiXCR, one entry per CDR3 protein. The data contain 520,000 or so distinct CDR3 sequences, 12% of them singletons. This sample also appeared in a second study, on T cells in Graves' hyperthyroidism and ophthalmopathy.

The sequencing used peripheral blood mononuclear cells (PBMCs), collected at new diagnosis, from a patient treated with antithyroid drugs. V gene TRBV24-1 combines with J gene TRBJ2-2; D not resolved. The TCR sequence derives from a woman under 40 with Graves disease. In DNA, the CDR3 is TGTGCCGTCGCTGAAAACACCGGGGAGCTGTTTTTT. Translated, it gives CAVAENTGELFF.